Reported below is one TCR beta chain. Its antigen is unidentified. The data derive from a study of OX40 agonist ivuxolimab in advanced cancers. Looking at the study overall: Eligibility rules accepted prior anti-PD-1, anti-PD-L1 or anti-CTLA-4 therapy, and 30% to 40% had some. Study results and caveats: Expanded clones were, on average, more numerous among CD8+ T cells than CD4+. The authors did not determine the antigen specificity of the expanded peripheral T cells.

Libraries were prepared by immunoSEQ multiplex PCR; TCRdb keeps only in-frame clonotypes and omits some of them. The sample lists about 79,000 clones, approximately 91% occurring once. The clonotype was recovered from an adult with an advanced solid tumor such as melanoma, head and neck, liver or kidney cancer. The specimen was CD4+ or CD8+ T cells sorted from blood, collected in a trial of the OX40 agonist ivuxolimab.

The CDR3: CASSVLLSPNEQFF. For the CDR3, the DNA is TGCGCCAGCAGTGTCCTTCTTTCCCCTAATGAGCAGTTCTTC. This sequence joins TRBV10-2 and TRBJ2-1, with D hard to call. Between the trimmed V and J ends, which lost 4 bases and 7 bases, there was a span of 14 bases. The CDR3 is 14 residues long. The germline CDR1 and CDR2 sequences are WSHSY and SAAADI.